This TCR beta chain was sequenced for a study of cytomegalovirus exposure and HLA in healthy donors. The CDR3 sequence is 15 residues long. Germline loops: CDR1 MNHNS, CDR2 SASEGT. V trimming: 5 bases; J trimming: 6 bases; junction bases outside the gene matches: 7. This clone was observed a few times. In the PCR, 60 Vbeta and 13 Jbeta primers were used. TCRdb keeps only in-frame clones here, not all; method: immunoSEQ multiplex PCR. Of 130,000 to 150,000 clones in the sample, roughly three quarters were seen once. The chain has TRBV6-1 and TRBJ1-6; 7 nucleotides agree with TRBD1. This TCR was recovered from a woman in her 50s in good health and CMV-seronegative. The sequenced sample was PBMCs. The CDR3 here is CASSFTGEANSPLHF. The CDR3 DNA reads as TGTGCCAGCAGTTTCACAGGGGAGGCTAATTCACCCCTCCACTTT.